What follows are 26 T cell receptor beta chains derived from one specimen sequenced in a study of T cell responses to AZD1222 COVID-19 vaccine. Profiled with immunoSEQ multiplex PCR; TCRdb holds only in-frame clones, not every one. This repertoire shows some 88,000 clones, approximately 90% found once; its top ten account for approximately 5%. Sequenced material: peripheral blood, taken 28 days after the second AZD1222 dose. The receptors here all came from an adult who received the AZD1222 COVID-19 vaccine.

V is TRBV28 and J is TRBJ1-3, with 7 bases lining up with TRBD1. The CDR3 sequence is 16 residues long. With 4 bases clipped from V and 0 bases from J, the junction kept 6 bases outside the gene matches. Germline values: CDR1 MDHEN, CDR2 SYDVKM. CDR3: CASSSPTGTSGNTIYF. Written as DNA, the CDR3 is TGTGCCAGCAGTTCCCCGACAGGGACCTCTGGAAACACCATATATTTT.

The chain recombines TRBV6-5 with TRBJ1-2; the match to TRBD1 covers 8 bases. Looked up from germline, CDR1 is MNHEY and CDR2 is SVGAGI. V shed 6 bases, J shed 2 bases, and the junction held 2 bases outside the gene matches. The length of the CDR3 is 13 residues. CDR3 in DNA: TGTGCCAGCAGACAGGGGGGGAACTATGGCTACACCTTC. This codes for CASRQGGNYGYTF.

The V and J genes are TRBV14 and TRBJ2-7; D may be TRBD1 (6 bases). The V gene's germline CDR1 is SGHDN and CDR2 FVKESK. The CDR3 covers 13 residues. Trimming pared 4 bases from V and 3 bases from J, leaving 10 bases between. CDR3 loop: CASSRVQGYEQYF. In nucleotides, the CDR3 is TGTGCCAGCAGCCGAGTACAGGGCTACGAGCAGTACTTC.

Turning to this clone: Other DNA sequences of this sample code for an identical CDR3. The chain carries TRBV5-1 and TRBJ1-6; a weak D match, TRBD1 (6 bases). Trimming took off 0 bases at V and 7 bases at J, with 11 bases between the two ends. The CDR3 has 15 amino acids. Germline V CDR1 and CDR2: SGHRS, YFSETQ. In nucleotides, the CDR3 is TGCGCCAGCAGCTTGGAGGGGGGCTTAAATTCACCCCTCCACTTT. Translation gives CASSLEGGLNSPLHF.

This clone was picked up one time. The J gene is TRBJ1-1, the V gene TRBV20-1, with D perhaps TRBD1 (6 bases). The CDR3 runs to 15 residues. CDR1 and CDR2 (germline): DFQATT, SNEGSKA (reference sequence). Trimming left V 3 bases short and J 1 base short, with 15 bases between. This chain's CDR3 is CSASFPQDRNTEAFF. DNA of the CDR3: TGCAGTGCTAGTTTCCCTCAGGACAGGAACACTGAAGCTTTCTTT.

The chain carries TRBV3-1 (or the pseudogene TRBV3-2) and TRBJ2-2; D is undetermined. Trimming took off 2 bases at V and 1 base at J, with 8 bases between the two ends. In germline, CDR1 is LGHDT, CDR2 YNNKEL (reference sequence). There are 15 residues in the CDR3. CDR3 bases: TGTGCCAGCAGCCAAATGGACCGGAACACCGGGGAGCTGTTTTTT. This gives the protein CASSQMDRNTGELFF.

The CDR3 DNA reads as TGCGCCAGCAGCTTGACGGGGGATCAGCCCCAGCATTTT. It codes for CASSLTGDQPQHF. The genes are TRBV5-1 and TRBJ1-5; D might be TRBD1 (5 bases). Germline lookup yields CDR1 SGHRS and CDR2 YFSETQ. The ends were cut back, 1 base at V and 5 bases at J, with 7 bases in the middle. CDR3 length equals 13 residues.

The chain recombines TRBV2 with TRBJ2-1; 8 nucleotides align to TRBD2. The CDR3 is 16 amino acids. V lost 4 bases to trimming and J lost 6 bases; unmatched junction nucleotides: 11. From germline, CDR1 is SNHLY and CDR2 FYNNEI. CDR3 sequence (DNA): TGTGCCAGCAGTGTCAAAGCGGGGGAGCTTCGCAATGAGCAGTTCTTC. It specifies CASSVKAGELRNEQFF.

The CDR3 coding sequence is TGTGCCAGTAGTGCCAGGGGAGGTGGCTACACCTTC. Its translation is CASSARGGGYTF. The chain recombines TRBV19 with TRBJ1-2, with a possible D match to TRBD1 (6 bases). Germline V gene data show CDR1 as LNHDA and CDR2 as SQIVND (reference sequence). The CDR3 has 12 residues. Trimming stripped 5 bases from V and 7 bases from J, with 11 bases between.

The chain has TRBV5-4 and TRBJ1-3, with TRBD1 matching 7 bases. The CDR3 has 15 residues. V shed 4 bases, J shed 2 bases, and the junction held 6 bases outside the gene matches. Germline-derived CDR1 and CDR2 are SGHNT and YYREEE (reference sequence). CDR3 sequence: CASSLDRVPGNTIYF. DNA of the CDR3: TGTGCCAGCAGCCTTGACAGGGTACCTGGAAACACCATATATTTT.

A few counts support this clone. The chain carries TRBV5-1 and TRBJ1-6; D gene unclear. Trimming removed 0 bases from V and 7 bases from J, with 11 bases in between. The CDR3 has 15 residues. Germline V gives CDR1 SGHRS, CDR2 YFSETQ. This CDR3 reads CASSLEVGSNSPLHF. For the CDR3, the DNA is TGCGCCAGCAGCTTGGAAGTCGGCAGCAATTCACCCCTCCACTTT.

As regards this clone: Other DNA sequences in the same sample also yield this CDR3. This chain's CDR3 is CASSLVGQASGNTIYF. As DNA, the CDR3 is TGTGCCAGCAGCTTAGTGGGACAAGCCTCTGGAAACACCATATATTTT. The chain is built from TRBV7-2 and TRBJ1-3, with D possibly being TRBD1 (6 bases). The ends were cut back, 1 base at V and 0 bases at J, with 10 bases in the middle. The germline V gene has CDR1 SGHTA and CDR2 FQGNSA. The CDR3 length is 16 residues.

The gene calls are TRBV6-1 and TRBJ2-7, with D hard to call. Trimming removed 3 bases at V and 4 bases at J, with 10 bases between. The length of the CDR3 is 13 residues. Germline-derived CDR1 and CDR2 are MNHNS and SASEGT. The CDR3 region is CASSEGMGYEQYF. The CDR3 nucleotides read TGTGCCAGCAGTGAGGGGATGGGGTACGAGCAGTACTTC.

V is TRBV3-1 (or the pseudogene TRBV3-2) and J is TRBJ1-5; possibly TRBD1 for D (5 bases). Germline CDR1 reads LGHDT; CDR2 reads YNNKEL (reference sequence). The CDR3 is 17 amino acids. V was cut by 0 bases and J by 7 bases, with 19 bases left in between. The CDR3 nucleotides read TGTGCCAGCAGCCAAGATAGGTACCAGGGTCGGGGCCAGCCCCAGCATTTT. Translated: CASSQDRYQGRGQPQHF.

V is TRBV28 and J is TRBJ2-5; maybe TRBD1 (8 bases). The length of the CDR3 is 15 residues. V was clipped by 5 bases and J by 1 base, with 14 bases between them. Germline V lookup: CDR1 MDHEN, CDR2 SYDVKM. DNA of the CDR3: TGTGCCAGCAGTCGACAGGGGAGGGCCCAAGAGACCCAGTACTTC. Translating it yields CASSRQGRAQETQYF.

J is TRBJ2-1 and V is TRBV7-3; TRBD1 matches at 7 bases. CDR3 length: 16 amino acids. V trimming: 4 bases; J trimming: 4 bases; junction bases outside the gene matches: 10. Germline lookup yields CDR1 SGHTA and CDR2 FQGTGA. For the CDR3, the DNA is TGTGCCAGCAGCTCAAAGCTCCGGGACAGTTACAATGAGCAGTTCTTC. It specifies CASSSKLRDSYNEQFF.

The chain has TRBV19 and TRBJ2-5, with D possibly TRBD2 on 7 matching bases. Looked up from germline, CDR1 is LNHDA and CDR2 is SQIVND (reference sequence). The CDR3 loop spans 14 amino acids. Trimming stripped 5 bases from V and 5 bases from J, with 15 bases between. The CDR3 DNA sequence: TGTGCCAGTAGTCAGGCTGGGAGGGGGGAGACCCAGTACTTC. This sequence encodes CASSQAGRGETQYF.

The chain is built from TRBV19 and TRBJ1-1; TRBD1 might be the D (5 bases). Germline V gene lookup returns CDR1 LNHDA and CDR2 SQIVND (reference sequence). This CDR3 region has 13 residues. Trimming took off 5 bases at V and 4 bases at J, with 11 bases between the two ends. The CDR3 DNA reads as TGTGCCAGTAGTCCAGGGTGGGCCACTGAAGCTTTCTTT. This codes for CASSPGWATEAFF.

The chain uses TRBV27 and TRBJ2-7; possible D gene TRBD1, 5 bases. Germline CDR1 reads MNHEY; CDR2 reads SMNVEV (reference sequence). The CDR3 runs 15 residues. Trimming left V 0 bases short and J 3 bases short, with 12 bases between. CDR3 region: CASSLSIRALYEQYF. The CDR3 DNA is TGTGCCAGCAGTTTATCGATCAGGGCCCTCTACGAGCAGTACTTC.

The genes are TRBV12-3 or TRBV12-4 and TRBJ1-1, with a possible D match to TRBD1 (5 bases). This CDR3 comprises 12 residues. The V end was cut by 4 bases, the J end by 4 bases, with 7 bases between. In DNA, the CDR3 is TGTGCCAGCAGTTCGGGGGGCACTGAAGCTTTCTTT. It encodes CASSSGGTEAFF.

The chain links TRBV5-1 to TRBJ1-4, with no clear D. The ends were cut back, 5 bases at V and 3 bases at J, with 11 bases in the middle. Germline V gene sequence: CDR1 SGHRS, CDR2 YFSETQ. The CDR3 is 14 amino acids. The CDR3 DNA follows: TGCGCCAGCAGTCCCAGCAGAGCTAATGAAAAACTGTTTTTT. Amino acids: CASSPSRANEKLFF. Using reference TRBV5-1 and TRBJ1-4 for the parts outside the CDR3, the full variable domain is KAGVTQTPRYLIKTRGQQVTLSCSPISGHRSVSWYQQTPGQGLQFLFEYFSETQRNKGNFPGRFSGRQFSNSRSEMNVSTLELGDSALYLCASSPSRANEKLFFGSGTQLSVL.

This CDR3 reads CASSENRAPSGANVLTF. CDR3 DNA sequence: TGTGCCAGCAGTGAAAACAGAGCGCCCTCTGGGGCCAACGTCCTGACTTTC. The chain uses TRBV2 and TRBJ2-6; D gene unclear. The CDR3 extends over 17 amino acids. V lost 2 bases and J lost 0, with 11 bases in between. Germline loops: CDR1 SNHLY, CDR2 FYNNEI.

The J gene is TRBJ2-7, the V gene TRBV30, with 12 positions matching TRBD1. The CDR3 has 17 amino acids. The trim removed 5 bases at V and 0 bases at J, leaving 11 bases unmatched. Germline V lookup: CDR1 GTSNPN, CDR2 SVGIG (reference sequence). The CDR3 nucleotides read TGTGCCTGGGGGGGACAGGGGGCCCTTACTAGCTCCTACGAGCAGTACTTC. It is translated as CAWGGQGALTSSYEQYF.

The gene calls are TRBV5-1 and TRBJ1-2; D remains ambiguous. CDR3 length: 14 residues. Germline loops: CDR1 SGHRS, CDR2 YFSETQ. Trimming pared 7 bases from V and 0 bases from J, leaving 13 bases between. This CDR3 reads CASHLTETNYGYTF. Written as DNA, the CDR3 is TGCGCCAGCCACTTAACAGAAACTAACTATGGCTACACCTTC.

The genes are TRBV28 and TRBJ1-1; D unclear. The CDR3 sequence is 14 residues long. The V gene lost 2 bases and the J gene lost 7 bases, with 14 bases spanning the gap. The germline gives CDR1 MDHEN, CDR2 SYDVKM. CDR3 protein: CASSLVTRESEAFF. Written as DNA, the CDR3 is TGTGCCAGCAGTTTAGTTACCCGGGAAAGTGAAGCTTTCTTT.

The J gene is TRBJ2-1, the V gene TRBV12-3 or TRBV12-4, with D possibly matching TRBD1 (6 bases). Trimming cost V 6 bases and J 4 bases, with 10 bases left between them. This CDR3 contains 13 residues. CDR3 region: CASSYRAYNEQFF. CDR3 nucleotide sequence: TGTGCCAGCAGCTACAGGGCATACAATGAGCAGTTCTTC.